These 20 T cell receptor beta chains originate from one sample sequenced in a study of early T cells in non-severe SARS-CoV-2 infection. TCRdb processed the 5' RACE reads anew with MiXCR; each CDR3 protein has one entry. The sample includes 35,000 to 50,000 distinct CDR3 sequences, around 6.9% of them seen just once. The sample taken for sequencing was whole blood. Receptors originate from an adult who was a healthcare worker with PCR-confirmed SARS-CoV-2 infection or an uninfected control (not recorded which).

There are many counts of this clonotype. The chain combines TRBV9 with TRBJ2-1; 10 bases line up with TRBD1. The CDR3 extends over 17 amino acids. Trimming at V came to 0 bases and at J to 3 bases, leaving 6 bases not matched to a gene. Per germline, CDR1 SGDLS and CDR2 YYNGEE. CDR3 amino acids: CASSVVWGQGRYNEQFF. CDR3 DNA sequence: TGTGCCAGCAGCGTAGTCTGGGGACAGGGGCGCTACAATGAGCAGTTCTTC.

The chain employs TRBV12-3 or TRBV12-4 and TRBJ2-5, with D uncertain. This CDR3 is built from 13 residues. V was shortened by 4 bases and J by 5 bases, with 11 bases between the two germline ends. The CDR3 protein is CASSCLGWETQYF. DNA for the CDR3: TGTGCCAGCAGTTGCCTCGGGTGGGAGACCCAGTACTTC.

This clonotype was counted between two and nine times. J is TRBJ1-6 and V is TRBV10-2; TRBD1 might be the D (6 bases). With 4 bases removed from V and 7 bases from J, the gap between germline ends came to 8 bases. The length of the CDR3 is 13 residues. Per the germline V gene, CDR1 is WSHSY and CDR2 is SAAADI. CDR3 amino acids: CASSGGGNSPLHF. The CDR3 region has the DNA TGCGCCAGCAGTGGAGGGGGAAATTCACCCCTCCACTTT.

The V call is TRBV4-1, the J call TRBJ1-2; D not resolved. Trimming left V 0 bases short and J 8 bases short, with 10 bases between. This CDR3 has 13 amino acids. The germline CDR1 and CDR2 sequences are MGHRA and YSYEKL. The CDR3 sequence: CASSQEEAQGYTF. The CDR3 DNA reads TGCGCCAGCAGCCAAGAAGAGGCTCAGGGCTACACCTTC.

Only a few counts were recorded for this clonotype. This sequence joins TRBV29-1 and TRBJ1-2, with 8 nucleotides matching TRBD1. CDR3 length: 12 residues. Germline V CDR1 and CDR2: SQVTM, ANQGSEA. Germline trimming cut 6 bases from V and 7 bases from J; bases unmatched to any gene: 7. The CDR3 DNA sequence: TGCAGCGTCCACGCAGGGGGCTCTGGCTACACCTTC. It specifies CSVHAGGSGYTF.

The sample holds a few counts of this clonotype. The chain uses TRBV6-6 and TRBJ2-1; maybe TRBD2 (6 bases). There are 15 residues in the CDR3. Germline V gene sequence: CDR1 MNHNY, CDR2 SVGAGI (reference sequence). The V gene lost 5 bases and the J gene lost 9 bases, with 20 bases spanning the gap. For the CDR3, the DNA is TGTGCCAGCAGTGAAGTGGCGGGACGCCAGGGTGAGCAGTTCTTC. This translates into CASSEVAGRQGEQFF.

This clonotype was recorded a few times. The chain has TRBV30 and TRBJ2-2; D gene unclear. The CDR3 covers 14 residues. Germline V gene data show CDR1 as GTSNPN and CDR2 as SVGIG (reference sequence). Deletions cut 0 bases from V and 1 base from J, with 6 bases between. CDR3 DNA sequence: TGTGCCTGGAGTGTACGACAGAACACCGGGGAGCTGTTTTTT. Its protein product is CAWSVRQNTGELFF.

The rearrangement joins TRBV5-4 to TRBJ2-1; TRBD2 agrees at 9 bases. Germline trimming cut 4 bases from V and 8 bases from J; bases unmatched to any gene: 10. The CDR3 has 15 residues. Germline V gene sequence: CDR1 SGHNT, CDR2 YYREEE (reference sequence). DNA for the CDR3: TGTGCCAGCAGCGGCCTGCGGGGGGGCTCTTATGAGCAGTTCTTC. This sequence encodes CASSGLRGGSYEQFF.

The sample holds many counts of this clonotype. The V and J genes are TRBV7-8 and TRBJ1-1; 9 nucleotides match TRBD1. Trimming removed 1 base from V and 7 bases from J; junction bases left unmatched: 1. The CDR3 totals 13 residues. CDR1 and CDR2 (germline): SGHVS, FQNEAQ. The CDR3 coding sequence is TGTGCCAGCAGCTTAGACAGGGGGCGTGAAGCTTTCTTT. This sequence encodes CASSLDRGREAFF.

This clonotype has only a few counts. This CDR3 is CASSLEQGSYGYTF. The DNA for the CDR3 is TGCGCCAGCAGCTTGGAACAGGGTAGCTATGGCTACACCTTC. The chain combines TRBV5-1 with TRBJ1-2; D might be TRBD1 (6 bases). Germline assignment: CDR1 SGHRS and CDR2 YFSETQ. V was cut by 0 bases and J by 4 bases, with 10 bases left in between. The CDR3 totals 14 residues.

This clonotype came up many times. As DNA, the CDR3 is TGCGCCAGCGGCTGCATGAAACGGAACACTGAAGCTTTCTTT. This encodes CASGCMKRNTEAFF. V and J are TRBV10-1 and TRBJ1-1; D gene uncertain. Germline CDR1 is WNHNN and CDR2 is SYGVQD (reference sequence). V lost 8 bases to trimming and J lost 1 base, with 14 bases between them. This CDR3 comprises 14 residues.

CDR3 amino acids: CASSPDPGAGNEQFF. The DNA for the CDR3 is TGCGCCAGCAGCCCCGATCCGGGGGCGGGCAATGAGCAGTTCTTC. The chain employs TRBV5-1 and TRBJ2-1; D tentatively fits TRBD1 or TRBD2 (6 bases each). CDR1 is SGHRS, CDR2 YFSETQ, per germline. CDR3 length: 15 amino acids. V lost 4 bases and J lost 6, with 17 bases in between.

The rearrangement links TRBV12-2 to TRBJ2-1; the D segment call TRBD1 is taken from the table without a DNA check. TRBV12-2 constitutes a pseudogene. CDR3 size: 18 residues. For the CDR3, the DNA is TGTGCAAGTCGCGCGCGAATTAAGAGCAGGGGAGGCAACAATGAGCAGTTCTTC. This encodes CASRARIKSRGGNNEQFF.

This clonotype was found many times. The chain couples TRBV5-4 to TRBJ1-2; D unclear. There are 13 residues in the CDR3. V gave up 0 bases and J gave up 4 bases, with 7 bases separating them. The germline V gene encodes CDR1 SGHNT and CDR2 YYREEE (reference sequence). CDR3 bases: TGTGCCAGCAGCTTGGCCAGGTTCTATGGCTACACCTTC. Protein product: CASSLARFYGYTF.

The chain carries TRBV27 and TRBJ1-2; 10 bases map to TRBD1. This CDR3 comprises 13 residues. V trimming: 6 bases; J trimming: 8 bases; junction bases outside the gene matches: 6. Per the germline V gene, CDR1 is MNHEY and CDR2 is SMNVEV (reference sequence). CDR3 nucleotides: TGTGCCAGCAGGAACCGGGGACAGGGGGGCTACACCTTC. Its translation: CASRNRGQGGYTF.

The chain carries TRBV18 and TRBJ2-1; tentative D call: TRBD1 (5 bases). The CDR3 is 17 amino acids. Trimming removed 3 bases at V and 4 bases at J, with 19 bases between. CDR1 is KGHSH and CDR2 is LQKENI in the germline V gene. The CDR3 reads CASSPALGQKTYNEQFF. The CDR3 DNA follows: TGTGCCAGCTCACCGGCTTTGGGGCAGAAGACTTACAATGAGCAGTTCTTC.

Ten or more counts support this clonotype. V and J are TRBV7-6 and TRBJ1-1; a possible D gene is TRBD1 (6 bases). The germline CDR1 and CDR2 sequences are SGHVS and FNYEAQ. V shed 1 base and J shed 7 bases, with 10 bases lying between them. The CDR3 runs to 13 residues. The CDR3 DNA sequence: TGTGCCAGCAGCTTAGGACGGGGGCTTGAAGCTTTCTTT. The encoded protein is CASSLGRGLEAFF.

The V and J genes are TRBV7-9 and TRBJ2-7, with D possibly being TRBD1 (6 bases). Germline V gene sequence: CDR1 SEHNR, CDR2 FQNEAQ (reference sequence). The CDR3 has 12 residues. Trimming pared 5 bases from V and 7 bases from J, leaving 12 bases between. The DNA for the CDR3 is TGTGCCAGCAGCGCAGGGGTTGGGGAGCAGTACTTC. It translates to CASSAGVGEQYF.

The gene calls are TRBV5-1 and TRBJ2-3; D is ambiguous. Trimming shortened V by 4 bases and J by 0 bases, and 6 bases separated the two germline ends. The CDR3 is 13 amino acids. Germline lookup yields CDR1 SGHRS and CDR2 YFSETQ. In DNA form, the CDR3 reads TGCGCCAGCAGCACGGCGAGCACAGATACGCAGTATTTT. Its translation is CASSTASTDTQYF.

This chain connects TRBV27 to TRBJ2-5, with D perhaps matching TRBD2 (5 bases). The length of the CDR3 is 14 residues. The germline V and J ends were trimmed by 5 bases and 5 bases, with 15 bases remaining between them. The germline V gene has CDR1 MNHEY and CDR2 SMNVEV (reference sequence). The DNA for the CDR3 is TGTGCCAGCAGTCCGCGGGCAGGCGGCGAGACCCAGTACTTC. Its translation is CASSPRAGGETQYF.